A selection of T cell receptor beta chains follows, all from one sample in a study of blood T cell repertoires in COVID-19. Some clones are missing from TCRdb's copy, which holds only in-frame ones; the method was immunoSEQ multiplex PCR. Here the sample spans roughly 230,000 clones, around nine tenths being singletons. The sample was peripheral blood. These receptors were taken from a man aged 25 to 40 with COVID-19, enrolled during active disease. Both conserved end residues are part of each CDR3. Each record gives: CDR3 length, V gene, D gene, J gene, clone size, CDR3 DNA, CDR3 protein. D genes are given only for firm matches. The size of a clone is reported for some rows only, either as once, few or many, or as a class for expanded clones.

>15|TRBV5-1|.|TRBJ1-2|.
TGCGCCAGCAGCTTGGACGCGACAGGATACTATGGCTACACCTTC
CASSLDATGYYGYTF
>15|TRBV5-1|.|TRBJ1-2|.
TGCGCCAGCAGCTTGGCCGGTCTGGCTAACTATGGCTACACCTTC
CASSLAGLANYGYTF
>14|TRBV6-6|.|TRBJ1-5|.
TGTGCCAGTTCGGGGGAGTGGCGCAATCAGCCCCAGCATTTT
CASSGEWRNQPQHF
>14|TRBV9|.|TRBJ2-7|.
TGTGCCAGCAGCGTAGAACTAGGAGAAGGCGAGCAGTACTTC
CASSVELGEGEQYF
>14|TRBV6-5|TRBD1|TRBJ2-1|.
TGTGCCAGCAAGACAGGGAATAGGTACAATGAGCAGTTCTTC
CASKTGNRYNEQFF
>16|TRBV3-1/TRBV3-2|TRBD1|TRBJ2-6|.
TGTGCCAGCAGCCGGACAGGATCCTCTGGGGCCAACGTCCTGACTTTC
CASSRTGSSGANVLTF
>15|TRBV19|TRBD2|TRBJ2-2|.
TGTGCCAGTACTTCGACGGGAGGGTTCACCGGGGAGCTGTTTTTT
CASTSTGGFTGELFF
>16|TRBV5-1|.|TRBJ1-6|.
TGCGCCAGCAGCCCCCGACCAACAGGGAATAATTCACCCCTCCACTTT
CASSPRPTGNNSPLHF
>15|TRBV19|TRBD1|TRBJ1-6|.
TGTGCCAGTAGTGACCCGGGACAGGGGGAGTCACCCCTCCACTTT
CASSDPGQGESPLHF
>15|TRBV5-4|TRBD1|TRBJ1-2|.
TGTGCCAGCAGCCCGGGGTGGGGGACAGGGGAAGGCTACACCTTC
CASSPGWGTGEGYTF
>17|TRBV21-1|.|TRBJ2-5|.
TGTGCCAGCAGCCCCGGTATGACGGGGACTAACCAAGAGACCCAGTACTTC
CASSPGMTGTNQETQYF
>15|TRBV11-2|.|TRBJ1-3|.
TGTGCCAGCAGCCCAAGGGGCAGCTCTGGAAACACCATATATTTT
CASSPRGSSGNTIYF
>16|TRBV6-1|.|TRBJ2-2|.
TGTGCCAGCAGTGACATGGGACTGAGAGGAGCCGGGGAGCTGTTTTTT
CASSDMGLRGAGELFF
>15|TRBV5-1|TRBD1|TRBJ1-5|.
TGCGCCAGCAGCTTGGAGGCAGGGGGAAGTCAGCCCCAGCATTTT
CASSLEAGGSQPQHF
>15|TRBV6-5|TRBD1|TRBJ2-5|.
TGTGCCAGCAGTTACTCCGGGACAGCTAAAGAGACCCAGTACTTC
CASSYSGTAKETQYF
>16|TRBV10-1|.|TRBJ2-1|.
TGCGCCAGCAGTGAGTCCGGGGGTTGGTCCTACAATGAGCAGTTCTTC
CASSESGGWSYNEQFF
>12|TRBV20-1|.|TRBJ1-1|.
TGCAGTGCTAGTAAGACTAACACTGAAGCTTTCTTT
CSASKTNTEAFF
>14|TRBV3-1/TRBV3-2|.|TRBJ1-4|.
TGTGCCAGCAGGGCGACAGAGGCTAATGAAAAACTGTTTTTT
CASRATEANEKLFF
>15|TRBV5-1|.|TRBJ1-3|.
TGCGCCAGCAGCCCTACCACAGGGTACGGAAACACCATATATTTT
CASSPTTGYGNTIYF
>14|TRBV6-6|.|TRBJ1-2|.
TGTGCCAGCAGTTTGGGGCAGCTGAGACATGGCTACACCTTC
CASSLGQLRHGYTF
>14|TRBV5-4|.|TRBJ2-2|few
TGTGCCAGCAGCCCGGAACTAGGACCCGGGGAGCTGTTTTTT
CASSPELGPGELFF
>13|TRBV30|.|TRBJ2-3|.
TGTGCCTGGACTGCGGGGCCCCCAGATACGCAGTATTTT
CAWTAGPPDTQYF
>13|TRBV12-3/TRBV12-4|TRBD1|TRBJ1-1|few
TGTGCCAGCAGTTTACCCACAGGGGGGGAAGCTTTCTTT
CASSLPTGGEAFF
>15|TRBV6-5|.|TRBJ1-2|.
TGTGCCAGCAGTTACGGGCTGGACTTGAACTATGGCTACACCTTC
CASSYGLDLNYGYTF
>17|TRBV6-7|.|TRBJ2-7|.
TGTGCCAGCAGTTACTCGATGGGGGCTAGCTCCTACTACGAGCAGTACTTC
CASSYSMGASSYYEQYF
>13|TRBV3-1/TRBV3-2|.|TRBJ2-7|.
TGTGCCAGCAGCCAAGAGGGGCGATACGAGCAGTACTTC
CASSQEGRYEQYF
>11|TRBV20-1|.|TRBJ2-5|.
TGCAGTGCCAGGGCTATGGAGACCCAGTACTTC
CSARAMETQYF
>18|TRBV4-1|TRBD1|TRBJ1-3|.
TGCGCCAGCAGCCAAGATTCGACAGGGGCGAGAAATGGAAACACCATATATTTT
CASSQDSTGARNGNTIYF
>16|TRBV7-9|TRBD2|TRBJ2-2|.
TGTGCCAGCAGCACAGCCGGACTAGCGGCCACCGGGGAGCTGTTTTTT
CASSTAGLAATGELFF
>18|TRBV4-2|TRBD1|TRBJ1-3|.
TGTGCCAGCAGCTCCGGGACAGGGAATTTGGATACTGGAAACACCATATATTTT
CASSSGTGNLDTGNTIYF
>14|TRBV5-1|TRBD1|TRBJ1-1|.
TGCGCCAGCAGCACGTCAGGGGGGAACACTGAAGCTTTCTTT
CASSTSGGNTEAFF
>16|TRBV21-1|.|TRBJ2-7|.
TGTGCCAGCAGCAAAAGATCCAGGGCTGGCTCCTACGAGCAGTACTTC
CASSKRSRAGSYEQYF
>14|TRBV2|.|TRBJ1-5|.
TGTGCCAGCAGTTTTCCCTCGGCTATGGGAGCCCAGCATTTT
CASSFPSAMGAQHF
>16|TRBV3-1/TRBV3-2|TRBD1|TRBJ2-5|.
TGTGCCAGCAGCCAAGCAGGGTCAACAGGGGGGGAGACCCAGTACTTC
CASSQAGSTGGETQYF
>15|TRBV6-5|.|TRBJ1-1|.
TGTGCCAGCAGTCCAGCAGGTGTCGGGAACACTGAAGCTTTCTTT
CASSPAGVGNTEAFF
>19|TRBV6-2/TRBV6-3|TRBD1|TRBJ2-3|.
TGTGCCAGCAGCCCTCTAACAGGGGGCAGAGCGCAGAGCACAGATACGCAGTATTTT
CASSPLTGGRAQSTDTQYF
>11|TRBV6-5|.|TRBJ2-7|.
TGTGCCAGCAGGAATCTATACGAGCAGTACTTC
CASRNLYEQYF
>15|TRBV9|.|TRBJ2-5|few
TGTGCCAGCAGCGTAGCGCTAGCTGGGCAAGAGACCCAGTACTTC
CASSVALAGQETQYF
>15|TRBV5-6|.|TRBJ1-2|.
TGTGCCAGCAGCTTGGGGAGGCGTGGTAACTATGGCTACACCTTC
CASSLGRRGNYGYTF
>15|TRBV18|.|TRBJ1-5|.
TGTGCCAGCTCACCTCCAGGGGCGGCCTATCAGCCCCAGCATTTT
CASSPPGAAYQPQHF
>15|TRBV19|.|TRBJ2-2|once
TGTGCCAGTCGGTGGGGGGGCACGAACACCGGGGAGCTGTTTTTT
CASRWGGTNTGELFF
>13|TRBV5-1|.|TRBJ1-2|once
TGCGCCAGCAGCTTAGGCGGTAACTATGGCTACACCTTC
CASSLGGNYGYTF
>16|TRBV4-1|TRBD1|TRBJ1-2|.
TGCGCCAGCAGCCAAGTGCTGGGACAGGGGGTTCATGGCTACACCTTC
CASSQVLGQGVHGYTF
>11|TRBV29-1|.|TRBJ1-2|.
TGCAGCGTTGTGGGGGCGCGGGGCTACACCTTC
CSVVGARGYTF
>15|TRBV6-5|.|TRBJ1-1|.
TGTGCCAGCAGCCGCAAAGGGGGTCGGAACACTGAAGCTTTCTTT
CASSRKGGRNTEAFF
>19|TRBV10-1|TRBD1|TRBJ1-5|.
TGCGCCAGCACCCAAGGGGGGGACAGGGGTGAGGATATCAATCAGCCCCAGCATTTT
CASTQGGDRGEDINQPQHF
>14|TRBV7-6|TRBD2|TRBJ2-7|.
TGTGCCAGCAGCCGTAGCGGGGGGCCCCTCGAGCAGTACTTC
CASSRSGGPLEQYF
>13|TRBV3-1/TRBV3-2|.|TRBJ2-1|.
TGTGCCAGCAGCAAGGGAGGCTACAATGAGCAGTTCTTC
CASSKGGYNEQFF
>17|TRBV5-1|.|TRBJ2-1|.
TGCGCCAGCAGCCCGGGGACACGCTCAAGGGTGGACAATGAGCAGTTCTTC
CASSPGTRSRVDNEQFF
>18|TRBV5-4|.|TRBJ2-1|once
TGTGCCAGCAGCTTTTACGACCGGGAGCCGGTTTGGGGCGATGAGCAGTTCTTC
CASSFYDREPVWGDEQFF
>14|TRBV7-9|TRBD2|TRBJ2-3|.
TGTGCCAGCAGGTACGGGGGGAGCACAGATACGCAGTATTTT
CASRYGGSTDTQYF
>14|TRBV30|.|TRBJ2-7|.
TGTGCCTGGAGTAGACAGGCGTTATCGGGCGAGCAGTACTTC
CAWSRQALSGEQYF